The entry below gives a single TCR beta chain sequence along with its context. Its specificity is not known. Germline values: CDR1 SGHRS, CDR2 YFSETQ. V lost 3 bases, J lost 2 bases, and 11 bases stayed unmatched. This CDR3 is 17 amino acids long. The data were taken from a study of post-analysis software for immune sequencing data. About the research overall: As for disease course, relapsing-remitting, secondary progressive and progressive-relapsing multiple sclerosis were all included. Regarding the study as a whole: When patients were compared with controls, 5 or 6 TRBV segments were more frequent, TRBV5-6, TRBV5-1 and TRBV20-1 among them.

Unique molecular identifiers were present in the TCR beta cDNA libraries. When roughly 0.85 to 11 million T cells were used, they gave a few hundred thousand cDNA molecules. TCRdb fed the PCR reads into MiXCR, producing one record per CDR3 protein. This table holds 700,000 to 900,000 distinct CDR3 sequences, roughly 46% found once. The rearrangement links TRBV5-1 to TRBJ2-5; 9 bases map to TRBD2. This clonotype was sampled from a girl between 5 and 17 years old with multiple sclerosis. Sequencing used blood. The CDR3 here is CASSYLSGRKDQETQYF. CDR3 nucleotide sequence: TGCGCCAGCAGCTATTTAAGCGGGAGGAAAGATCAAGAGACCCAGTACTTC.